This T cell receptor (beta chain) was captured by sequencing in a study of Graves' ophthalmopathy and Graves' hyperthyroidism. Trimming removed 0 bases at V and 14 bases at J, with 14 bases between. The germline CDR1 and CDR2 sequences are MNHEY and SVGAGI. This CDR3 is 14 amino acids long. Ophthalmopathy donors' eye disease showed moderate-to-severe activity, CAS of at least 3, NOSPECS of at least 4 and duration under 3 months. Amplified material comprised TCR beta CDR3 regions derived from RNA transcripts. The first round was an RT-PCR with HTBI primers, and the second round was a multiplex PCR. TCRdb itself ran the multiplex PCR reads through MiXCR, one entry per CDR3 protein. The table has 650,000 to 900,000 distinct CDR3 sequences, approximately 40% seen once; the top ten hold about 40%.

This TCR derives from an adult man with Graves' ophthalmopathy. The chain links TRBV6-5 to TRBJ1-6; D not certain. Sequences were obtained from peripheral blood. This CDR3 is CASSYSGRGRTLHF. The CDR3 coding sequence is TGTGCCAGCAGTTACTCGGGTCGGGGAAGGACCCTCCACTTT.